This TCR beta chain was obtained from a study of blood T cell repertoires in COVID-19. Study summary: Spain, Italy and the United States supplied samples that represented acute and convalescent COVID-19.

Participants' reported clinical history set cohort assignment. Per the authors' pipeline: Estimation of nucleated cell counts was performed using reference gene primer amplification. Sequencing was performed with immunoSEQ multiplex PCR; in TCRdb, only in-frame clones are kept and a portion is missing. V, J and clone size are those of that table, while D and trimming were read from the DNA. The data hold fewer than 400,000 clones, with more than 85% observed a single time. CDR1 and CDR2 (germline): KGHSH, LQKENI. Trimming shortened V by 1 base and J by 0 bases, and 7 bases separated the two germline ends. The CDR3 covers 14 residues.

The TCR originated in a woman aged 25-40 years who had recovered from COVID-19. The V and J genes are TRBV18 and TRBJ2-7; possibly TRBD1 for D (6 bases). The specimen was PBMCs or T cells enriched from blood (not recorded which). The CDR3 here is CASSPQDSSYEQYF. The CDR3 region has the DNA TGTGCCAGCTCACCACAGGACAGCTCCTACGAGCAGTACTTC.